Listed below are T cell receptor beta chains from one sample, sequenced in a study of blood T cells in healthy people across ages. TCRdb used MiXCR to reprocess the 5' RACE reads, holding one entry per CDR3 protein. The sample gives about 800,000 distinct CDR3 sequences, less than 60% of which show up once; approximately 18% is in the top ten. The sequencing input was blood. The source of these receptors is an elderly man in good health. CDR3s include the opening cysteine and the closing phenylalanine or tryptophan. D genes are given only for firm matches. Part of the rows lack a size; the others show once, few, many or a class for expanded clones.

>TRBJ2-1|TRBV5-1|few|NA
TGCGCCAGCAGCTTGGTGGCCTCCTACAATGAGCAGTTCTTC
CASSLVASYNEQFF
>TRBJ2-3|TRBV2|NA|TRBD2
TGTGCCAGCAGCCCTAGCGGGGGGGCTTTCGATACGCAGTATTTT
CASSPSGGAFDTQYF
>TRBJ2-1|TRBV7-2|many|TRBD2
TGTGCCAGCAGCTCAGGACTAGCGGGAGTAAATGAGCAGTTCTTC
CASSSGLAGVNEQFF
>TRBJ2-5|TRBV7-2|many|TRBD1
TGTGCCAGCAGAACGGGACAGGGTGAGAGGGAGACCCAGTACTTC
CASRTGQGERETQYF
>TRBJ2-1|TRBV3-1|NA|TRBD2
TGTGCCAGCAGCCAAAACCCGGGACTAGCTTCCAATGAGCAGTTCTTC
CASSQNPGLASNEQFF
>TRBJ2-3|TRBV29-1|few|TRBD2
TGCAGCGTTGGGCAACCTAGCGGGAGCCCAGATACGCAGTATTTT
CSVGQPSGSPDTQYF
>TRBJ2-7|TRBV27|NA|TRBD2
TGTGCCAGCAGCCGCACTAGCGGGACCAACAATGAGCAGTACTTC
CASSRTSGTNNEQYF
>TRBJ1-5|TRBV20-1|once|NA
TGCAGTGCCAAATCGTGGCAGGTTAGTCAGCCCCAGCATTTT
CSAKSWQVSQPQHF
>TRBJ1-2|TRBV20-1|few|NA
TGCAGTGCTAGAGTCCGGAGCGAGGGCTACACCTTC
CSARVRSEGYTF
>TRBJ2-3|TRBV24-1|NA|NA
TGTGCCCCCAGTGAGGCGGGAACAGATACGCAGTATTTT
CAPSEAGTDTQYF
>TRBJ2-1|TRBV29-1|NA|NA
TGCAGCGTTGAAGCGGCCTACAATGAGCAGTTCTTC
CSVEAAYNEQFF
>TRBJ2-2|TRBV7-2|NA|NA
TGTGCCAGCATCGGAGATACACTGGGCGGGGAGCTGTTTTTT
CASIGDTLGGELFF
>TRBJ2-7|TRBV5-1|NA|TRBD2
TGCGCCAGCAGCCAGAGGGGAGGGCGCTACGAGCAGTACTTC
CASSQRGGRYEQYF
>TRBJ1-2|TRBV12-3/TRBV12-4|NA|TRBD1
TGTGCCAGCAGTTCCCGGGACAGAGTCTATGGCTACACCTTC
CASSSRDRVYGYTF
>TRBJ2-5|TRBV2|NA|NA
TGTGCCAGCAATAGACAAGAGACCCAGTACTTC
CASNRQETQYF
>TRBJ2-7|TRBV30|few|NA
TGTGCCTGGAGGTTCCAGGGCTCCTACGAGCAGTACTTC
CAWRFQGSYEQYF
>TRBJ2-7|TRBV12-3/TRBV12-4|few|NA
TGTGCCAGCAGCCCCGCGACAGCATTCTACGAGCAGTACTTC
CASSPATAFYEQYF
>TRBJ2-5|TRBV10-3|NA|TRBD2
TGTGCCACCAGACCTAGCGGAGAAGAGACCCAGTACTTC
CATRPSGEETQYF
>TRBJ2-5|TRBV2|NA|NA
TGTGCCAGCAGTGAGTCAAAGCCCTTCCACAATGAGCAGTACTTC
CASSESKPFHNEQYF
>TRBJ2-7|TRBV25-1|NA|NA
TGTGCCAGCAGTTTAGAGGGATTAGGGTATGAGCAGTACTTC
CASSLEGLGYEQYF
>TRBJ2-7|TRBV27|NA|NA
TGTGCCAGCAGCCGAGACGGACGAGGGTTTTGGCAGTACTTC
CASSRDGRGFWQYF
>TRBJ1-2|TRBV18|NA|NA
TGTGCCAGCTCACCAAGTGCGGACCATAACTATGGCTACACCTTC
CASSPSADHNYGYTF
>TRBJ2-2|TRBV3-1|NA|NA
TGTGCCAGCAGCCAAGATGTGGGGGCCGGGGGCACCGGGGAGCTGTTTTTT
CASSQDVGAGGTGELFF
>TRBJ2-5|TRBV29-1|NA|NA
TGCAGCGTTGAATGGTCGGAGACCCAGTACTTC
CSVEWSETQYF
>TRBJ2-4|TRBV3-1|NA|NA
TGTGCCAGCAGCCAAGATGTGGGGAACATTCAGTACTTC
CASSQDVGNIQYF
>TRBJ2-4|TRBV30|NA|TRBD2
TGTGCCTGGAGTGTACTTACTAGCGGGGATAAAAACATTCAGTACTTC
CAWSVLTSGDKNIQYF